These T cell receptor beta chains were read from a single sample in a study of CXCR3-negative and CXCR3-positive naive CD8 T cells. TCRdb reprocessed the 5' RACE reads, with one entry per CDR3 protein and no DNA. Its clone listing holds 100,000 to 150,000 distinct CDR3 sequences. Sequencing input: naive CXCR3- CD8+ T cells from blood. These receptors originate from a human donor in good health. Some clones in this sample may be carry-over from other donors' samples. Both conserved end residues are part of each CDR3.

j_call | v_call | cdr3_aa
TRBJ2-1 | TRBV12-3/TRBV12-4 | CASSPISLGEQFF
TRBJ2-3 | TRBV7-3 | CASSLTRQGKADTQYF
TRBJ2-5 | TRBV4-3 | CASSQEGARKETQYF
TRBJ2-7 | TRBV4-1 | CASSQKAGGSYEQYF
TRBJ2-5 | TRBV7-3 | CASSLSGEQETQYF
TRBJ2-2 | TRBV6-2/TRBV6-3 | CASTRPGFTGELFF
TRBJ2-2 | TRBV12-3/TRBV12-4 | CASHGALLGELFF
TRBJ1-1 | TRBV6-4 | CASSYGTSGTEAFF
TRBJ2-1 | TRBV29-1 | CSVVARTVYNEQFF
TRBJ2-7 | TRBV7-2 | CASSFAGGTYEQYF
TRBJ2-3 | TRBV29-1 | CSVEEISDTQYF
TRBJ1-1 | TRBV6-5 | CASSSGVQVITWDTEAFF
TRBJ2-2 | TRBV12-3/TRBV12-4 | CASRNPTGQGNTGELFF
TRBJ2-1 | TRBV6-2/TRBV6-3 | CASRKLAGKNEQFF
TRBJ2-6 | TRBV5-1 | CASTLTGSAPGANVLTF
TRBJ2-2 | TRBV29-1 | CSVEEEVTNTGELFF
TRBJ1-1 | TRBV7-9 | CASSSTGLGTEAFF
TRBJ1-2 | TRBV9 | CASSVGTGYGYTF
TRBJ2-3 | TRBV29-1 | CSVDGVSTDTQYF
TRBJ2-7 | TRBV11-2 | CASSLEARHSYEQYF